A selection of T cell receptor beta chains follows, all from one sample in a study of blood T cell repertoires in COVID-19. Some clones are missing from TCRdb's copy, which holds only in-frame ones; the method was immunoSEQ multiplex PCR. This table has about 400,000 clones, 88% appearing once. The sequencing sample was made of PBMCs or T cells enriched from blood (not recorded which). The receptors derive from a woman in her forties with acute COVID-19. CDR3s include the opening cysteine and the closing phenylalanine or tryptophan. D genes are given only for firm matches. A row's size may be missing; if present it is once, few, many or a size class.

>TRBV13|-|TRBJ2-7|TRBD1
TGTGCCAGCAGCCCCGGAATGTTGGACAGGGGGCGTTGGGCTACCTACGAGCAGTACTTC
CASSPGMLDRGRWATYEQYF
>TRBV7-8|few|TRBJ1-1|-
TGTGCCAGCAGCTTCGGAGGGTACACTGAAGCTTTCTTT
CASSFGGYTEAFF
>TRBV5-1|-|TRBJ2-3|-
TGCGCCAGCAGCCCTCTTAGCGGCACAGATACGCAGTATTTT
CASSPLSGTDTQYF
>TRBV19|-|TRBJ2-7|TRBD2
TGTGCCAGTAGTATGTCTAGCGGTTACGAGCAGTACTTC
CASSMSSGYEQYF
>TRBV18|-|TRBJ1-6|TRBD1
TGTGCCAGCTCACCGACAGGGTTGGGTTATTCACCCCTCCACTTT
CASSPTGLGYSPLHF
>TRBV27|once|TRBJ1-6|-
TGTGCCAGCAGTTTTACAGGGACCAATTCACCCCTCCACTTT
CASSFTGTNSPLHF
>TRBV4-1|-|TRBJ1-2|-
TGCGCCAGCAGCCAAGGTCTTTCACAGGGTTATGGCTACACCTTC
CASSQGLSQGYGYTF
>TRBV2|-|TRBJ1-2|TRBD1
TGTGCCAGCAGTGGACAGGGGTCTGTCTATGGCTACACCTTC
CASSGQGSVYGYTF
>TRBV12-3/TRBV12-4|-|TRBJ1-2|-
TGTGCCAGCACTCAGATGGACAGCTATGGCTACACCTTC
CASTQMDSYGYTF
>TRBV9|once|TRBJ2-7|-
TGTGCCAGCAGCGTCGAGGCAGCCTCCTACGAGCAGTACTTC
CASSVEAASYEQYF
>TRBV2|-|TRBJ2-5|-
TGTGCCAGCACCAAGGGGGTGGAAGAGACCCAGTACTTC
CASTKGVEETQYF
>TRBV12-5|-|TRBJ1-4|-
TGTGCTAGCCGTTGGGTTAGACGGGGGATCCCAACTAATGAAAAACTGTTTTTT
CASRWVRRGIPTNEKLFF
>TRBV7-9|-|TRBJ2-2|-
TGTGCCAGCAGCTTATTTCTGGGTAAGGACTCACACACCGGGGAGCTGTTTTTT
CASSLFLGKDSHTGELFF
>TRBV5-1|-|TRBJ1-2|-
TGCGCCAGCAGCCCAGGGGAGTTCGGCTACACCTTC
CASSPGEFGYTF
>TRBV30|-|TRBJ2-4|-
TGTGCCTGGAGTCCCAACCTTAGCAAAAACATTCAGTACTTC
CAWSPNLSKNIQYF
>TRBV18|-|TRBJ1-2|-
TGTGCCAGCGCTATCGGGACACTGGGGAACTATGGCTACACCTTC
CASAIGTLGNYGYTF
>TRBV30|-|TRBJ1-4|-
TGTGCCTGGACGGCGGACAGTAGAAGTGCAACTAATGAAAAACTGTTTTTT
CAWTADSRSATNEKLFF
>TRBV7-2|-|TRBJ1-3|-
TGTGCCAGCAGCTTCCTCGGGGGTTCTGGAAACACCATATATTTT
CASSFLGGSGNTIYF
>TRBV19|-|TRBJ2-4|-
TGTGCCAGTAGTATAGACCGACAGGCCAAAAACATTCAGTACTTC
CASSIDRQAKNIQYF
>TRBV21-1|-|TRBJ2-1|-
TGTGCCAGCAGCAAAGGCACTAGCGGGGGGGTTGGGGAGCAGTTCTTC
CASSKGTSGGVGEQFF
>TRBV20-1|-|TRBJ2-7|TRBD1
TGCAGTGCTAGTTACAGGGGGACAAACGAGCAGTACTTC
CSASYRGTNEQYF
>TRBV5-5|-|TRBJ1-1|TRBD1
TGTGCCAGCAGCCCCTGGACAGGCGGAGGCACTGAAGCTTTCTTT
CASSPWTGGGTEAFF
>TRBV5-4|-|TRBJ2-1|TRBD2
TGTGCCAGCCGAAGGGCGAGCGGGGGAAACAATGAGCAGTTCTTC
CASRRASGGNNEQFF
>TRBV6-5|-|TRBJ2-7|TRBD1
TGTGCCAGCAAGGGACAGGGCCACGAGCAGTACTTC
CASKGQGHEQYF
>TRBV9|once|TRBJ1-2|-
TGTGCCAGCAGCGTAGCAGACGGGGGTTCGGGCTACACCTTC
CASSVADGGSGYTF
>TRBV29-1|-|TRBJ1-3|-
TGCAGCGTTGGACAGGACTCTGGAAACACCATATATTTT
CSVGQDSGNTIYF
>TRBV9|-|TRBJ2-3|TRBD2
TGTGCCAGCAGCACCCTAGCGGGGGGCACAGATACGCAGTATTTT
CASSTLAGGTDTQYF
>TRBV9|-|TRBJ1-3|-
TGTGCCAGCAGCGTAGATCCGGGGTTGACAAGCACCATATATTTT
CASSVDPGLTSTIYF
>TRBV20-1|-|TRBJ2-3|TRBD2
TGCAGTGCTAGTGCGTCGCCCAGCGGGGGGAGCACAGATACGCAGTATTTT
CSASASPSGGSTDTQYF
>TRBV21-1|-|TRBJ1-1|-
TGTGCCAGCAGCAAAGATTGGAGGGTAGGAGCTTTCTTT
CASSKDWRVGAFF
>TRBV11-3|-|TRBJ2-1|TRBD2
TGTGCCAGCAGCTGGGGACTAGCCGGGGATGAGCAGTTCTTC
CASSWGLAGDEQFF
>TRBV6-5|-|TRBJ2-3|TRBD2
TGTGCCAGCAGTTACCGAGCTAGCGGGGCAGATACGCAGTATTTT
CASSYRASGADTQYF
>TRBV6-6|-|TRBJ2-7|TRBD1
TGTGCCAGCAACGGCGGGACAGGGGGATACGAGCAGTACTTC
CASNGGTGGYEQYF
>TRBV6-5|-|TRBJ2-3|-
TGTGCCAGCAGTTTGACGGAGCAGGGCTTAGATACGCAGTATTTT
CASSLTEQGLDTQYF
>TRBV5-5|-|TRBJ2-5|-
TGTGCCAGCATCCAAGAGCTCAGGGAGACCCAGTACTTC
CASIQELRETQYF
>TRBV2|-|TRBJ1-4|TRBD1
TGTGCCAGCAGCGGACAAACGGGGACAGGGCGGGAAAAACTGTTTTTT
CASSGQTGTGREKLFF
>TRBV2|-|TRBJ2-5|-
TGTGCCAGCCACAGAACTAGCTTCGCCGAGACCCAGTACTTC
CASHRTSFAETQYF
>TRBV5-1|-|TRBJ2-3|-
TGCGCCAGCAGCTTCCCGGGGGACACAGATACGCAGTATTTT
CASSFPGDTDTQYF
>TRBV24-1|-|TRBJ2-7|TRBD1
TGTGCCACCAGTACGGGACAGGGTCTAAACGAGCAGTACTTC
CATSTGQGLNEQYF